This is a list of T cell receptor beta chains from one sample in a study of blood T cell repertoires in COVID-19. Sequencing was performed with immunoSEQ multiplex PCR; in TCRdb, only in-frame clones are kept and a portion is missing. The data hold about 62,000 clones, with around 88% observed a single time. The source material was peripheral blood. These TCRs come from a human donor in a cohort sampled during active COVID-19. Each CDR3 is given with its conserved first and last residue. D genes are given only for firm matches. Size is omitted from some rows. Given values are once, few, many or a class for expanded clones.

TRBV3-1/TRBV3-2	NA	TRBD2	TRBJ2-2	TGTGCCAGCAGTCCCGGGGGGACCGGGGAGCTGTTTTTT	CASSPGGTGELFF
TRBV7-2	NA	NA	TRBJ1-1	TGTGCCAGCAGCGCCTCCAGGGGAAACACTGAAGCTTTCTTT	CASSASRGNTEAFF
TRBV9	NA	NA	TRBJ1-5	TGTGCCAGCAGCGCCTCCGGGGGGGGCAATCAGCCCCAGCATTTT	CASSASGGGNQPQHF
TRBV9	few	TRBD1	TRBJ1-2	TGTGCCAGCAGCGACCGGGACAGAGATGGCTACACCTTC	CASSDRDRDGYTF
TRBV3-1/TRBV3-2	NA	TRBD1	TRBJ2-6	TGTGCCAGCAGCTATGGGACAGCTTCTTCTGGGGCCAACGTCCTGACTTTC	CASSYGTASSGANVLTF
TRBV27	NA	NA	TRBJ2-5	TGTGCCAGCAGCCCGAACAGGGTGGGAGAGACCCAGTACTTC	CASSPNRVGETQYF
TRBV7-8	NA	TRBD2	TRBJ2-1	TGTGCCAGCAGCCTAGGACTAGCGGGAGCTGAGCAGTTCTTC	CASSLGLAGAEQFF
TRBV11-2	NA	TRBD2	TRBJ2-1	TGTGCCAGCAGCCATGCCGAACTAGCGGAGTTCTTC	CASSHAELAEFF
TRBV7-9	NA	TRBD2	TRBJ2-1	TGTGCCAGCAGCGTGCGGGAGGCTTCATACAATGAGCAGTTCTTC	CASSVREASYNEQFF
TRBV7-2	NA	NA	TRBJ2-3	TGTGCCAGCAGCTTCGAAGCGACAGATACGCAGTATTTT	CASSFEATDTQYF
TRBV6-6	NA	TRBD1	TRBJ2-2	TGTGCCAGCAGTCGGACCGGGACAGGGGGTCGTGGCACCGGGGAGCTGTTTTTT	CASSRTGTGGRGTGELFF
TRBV9	NA	TRBD2	TRBJ2-7	TGTGCCAGCAGCGTAGGGACTAGCGGGAGGAGCTCCTACGAGCAGTACTTC	CASSVGTSGRSSYEQYF
TRBV3-1/TRBV3-2	NA	TRBD1	TRBJ1-2	TGTGCCAGCAGCCCCGGGCGGACAGGGGACTATGGCTACACCTTC	CASSPGRTGDYGYTF
TRBV9	NA	TRBD2	TRBJ2-1	TGTGCCAGCCAACGGGGGGGCCAAGACAATGAGCAGTTCTTC	CASQRGGQDNEQFF
TRBV7-8	NA	NA	TRBJ1-1	TGTGCCAGCAGTTATTCGACAGGGAACACTGAAGCTTTCTTT	CASSYSTGNTEAFF
TRBV6-7	NA	NA	TRBJ1-2	TGTGCCACCTCTCGGGGCAGGGAGGACTATGGCTACACCTTC	CATSRGREDYGYTF
TRBV2	NA	TRBD1	TRBJ1-1	TGTGCCAGCGGGGACAGGGAACACACTGAAGCTTTCTTT	CASGDREHTEAFF
TRBV6-5	NA	NA	TRBJ1-3	TGTGCCAGCAGTTACTCCTTCCGTCCTGGAAACACCATATATTTT	CASSYSFRPGNTIYF
TRBV21-1	NA	NA	TRBJ2-1	TGTGCCAGCAGCAAAAAGTCCGGGGGACTAGCGGGGGGAGCTTACAATGAGCAGTTCTTC	CASSKKSGGLAGGAYNEQFF
TRBV3-1/TRBV3-2	many	NA	TRBJ2-3	TGTGCCAGCAGCCCTTCGGAGGGACTCACAGATACGCAGTATTTT	CASSPSEGLTDTQYF
TRBV25-1	NA	NA	TRBJ2-7	TGTGCCGACGCGGGGACGGTCTCCTACGAGCAGTACTTC	CADAGTVSYEQYF
TRBV15	NA	TRBD1	TRBJ2-1	TGTGCCACCAGCAGAGAAGGAGCGACAGGGGGCAACCACTTTTACAATGAGCAGTTCTTC	CATSREGATGGNHFYNEQFF
TRBV6-6	few	NA	TRBJ1-1	TGTGCCAGCTTGGCCGGGGTGCGGAGGGACACTGAAGCTTTCTTT	CASLAGVRRDTEAFF
TRBV29-1	NA	TRBD2	TRBJ2-7	TGCAGCGCCAGCCCCGGGACTAGCGGATCCTACGAGCAGTACTTC	CSASPGTSGSYEQYF
TRBV18	once	TRBD1	TRBJ2-5	TGTGCCAGCTCATCATCATTACCCGGGACAGGGGTCGGAGAGACCCAGTACTTC	CASSSSLPGTGVGETQYF
TRBV27	NA	TRBD2	TRBJ2-1	TGTGCCAGCAGCGGACCTCGGTTAGCGGGAGTTTTCTACAATGAGCAGTTCTTC	CASSGPRLAGVFYNEQFF
TRBV2	NA	NA	TRBJ1-5	TGTGCCAGCAGTATAGGTTTGCAGGTTCAGCCCCAGCATTTT	CASSIGLQVQPQHF
TRBV9	NA	TRBD2	TRBJ2-5	TGTGCCAGCAGCCTCCGCGGGAGGGCCGGAGAGACCCAGTACTTC	CASSLRGRAGETQYF
TRBV7-2	NA	NA	TRBJ1-2	TGTGCCAGCAGCCCTGATCGGGGGGCAAATGGCTACACCTTC	CASSPDRGANGYTF
TRBV12-5	NA	TRBD1	TRBJ1-1	TGTGCTAGTGGTTTAGGGGACGCGGTTTTTCGACAGGGTTGGTTCACTGAAGCTTTCTTT	CASGLGDAVFRQGWFTEAFF
TRBV10-3	once	TRBD2	TRBJ2-3	TGTGCCATCAGTGAGTCGGGCGGGAGCCGGACACACACAGATACGCAGTATTTT	CAISESGGSRTHTDTQYF
TRBV6-5	NA	NA	TRBJ2-4	TGTGCCAGCAGTTTCTCGACACTAGCCAAAAACATTCAGTACTTC	CASSFSTLAKNIQYF
TRBV6-5	NA	NA	TRBJ1-1	TGTGCCAGCAGCCTCCGGGGGATTCAGACTGAAGCTTTCTTT	CASSLRGIQTEAFF
TRBV5-1	NA	TRBD1	TRBJ2-5	TGCGCCAGCAGCTCGACGGGACAGGGGGAGCGGGAGACCCAGTACTTC	CASSSTGQGERETQYF
TRBV2	NA	TRBD2	TRBJ2-7	TGTGCCAGCATGGGGGAGGGCCTCGAGCAGTACTTC	CASMGEGLEQYF
TRBV5-6	NA	NA	TRBJ2-7	TGTGCCAGCAGCCAGGCCCCCTACGAGCAGTACTTC	CASSQAPYEQYF
TRBV5-1	NA	NA	TRBJ2-6	TGCGCCAGCAGCCAGGTGGCTGGGGCCAACGTCCTGACTTTC	CASSQVAGANVLTF
TRBV10-2	NA	NA	TRBJ2-3	TGCGCCAGCAGCCCGGGACTCCAAGGCCCTTCAGGCTTCGGAGATACGCAGTATTTT	CASSPGLQGPSGFGDTQYF
TRBV5-1	NA	NA	TRBJ1-2	TGCGCCAGCAGCTTGGCCCAGGGAAACGGCTACACCTTC	CASSLAQGNGYTF
TRBV13	NA	NA	TRBJ1-4	TGTGCCAGCAGCCTTGCGTCGGGTGCAACTAATGAAAAACTGTTTTTT	CASSLASGATNEKLFF
TRBV14	NA	TRBD2	TRBJ2-6	TGTGCCAGCAGCCAACCAGGGAGGGGCTCTGGGGCCAACGTCCTGACTTTC	CASSQPGRGSGANVLTF
TRBV18	NA	TRBD2	TRBJ2-1	TGTGCCAGCTCACCACCGAAAGCGGGGGGACTCTCCTACAATGAGCAGTTCTTC	CASSPPKAGGLSYNEQFF
TRBV19	NA	TRBD1	TRBJ2-7	TGTGCCAGTACCCCGGGACAGGGTGGATCCGGGCAGTACTTC	CASTPGQGGSGQYF
TRBV6-1	few	NA	TRBJ1-5	TGTGCCAGCAGTGAAGCGACAGGCGCTTATAGCAATCAGCCCCAGCATTTT	CASSEATGAYSNQPQHF
TRBV5-1	NA	TRBD2	TRBJ2-1	TGCGCCAGCAGCTTGGGCATCGGCGGGGGGGCGAGTGAGCAGTTCTTC	CASSLGIGGGASEQFF
TRBV4-1	NA	NA	TRBJ1-1	TGCGCCAGCAGCTTTTCGACGGGTTACACTGAAGCTTTCTTT	CASSFSTGYTEAFF